A single sample is the source of the 27 T cell receptor beta chains below, sequenced in a study of metastatic and nonmetastatic thyroid tumors. TCRdb re-called clones from the PCR reads using MiXCR. The data hold some 29,000 clones, with 15% to 20% observed a single time. None of the patients had undergone any treatment ahead of thyroid surgery. Specimen: blood. The origin of the receptors is a female donor with papillary thyroid cancer or a benign thyroid nodule (not recorded which). Some clones in this sample may be carry-over from other donors' samples.

Regarding this clone: With a much larger clone just one base away, this may be a read error. The V and J genes are TRBV4-1 and TRBJ2-1, with 13 bases matching TRBD2. Germline CDR1 is MGHRA and CDR2 is YSYEKL. Trimming cost V 3 bases and J 2 bases; bases outside gene matches: 19. CDR3 length: 22 residues. The CDR3 reads CASSQKCWGLAGPRPTYNEQFF. The CDR3 bases are TGCGCCAGCAGCCAGAAGTGTTGGGGACTAGCGGGACCACGGCCCACCTACAATGAGCAGTTCTTC.

This clone has a handful of counts. A much more abundant neighbour one base away suggests this may be a read error. This rearrangement joins TRBV10-3 to TRBJ2-3; 7 bases align to TRBD2. The CDR3 spans 14 residues. Germline loops: CDR1 ENHRY, CDR2 SYGVKD. The trim removed 10 bases at V and 5 bases at J, leaving 12 bases unmatched. CDR3 sequence: CASSRERAGDTQYF. The CDR3 DNA sequence: TGTGCCAGCTCGCGGGAGAGGGCAGGAGATACGCAGTATTTT.

This clone is medium-sized in the sample. The chain recombines TRBV6-1 with TRBJ1-6; the D gene is possibly TRBD1 (5 bases). Germline CDR1 and CDR2: MNHNS and SASEGT. V shed 6 bases and J shed 8 bases, with 17 bases lying between them. The CDR3 spans 15 residues. CDR3 in DNA: TGTGCCAGCAGCTTGCAGGGAGGTGTATATTCACCCCTCCACTTT. Amino acid sequence: CASSLQGGVYSPLHF.

This clone was found many times. The chain has TRBV6-5 and TRBJ2-2; D is perhaps TRBD1 or TRBD2 (9 bases each). The germline V and J ends were trimmed by 6 bases and 6 bases, with 26 bases remaining between them. The CDR3 totals 18 residues. Germline CDR1 and CDR2: MNHEY and SVGAGI. Here the CDR3 reads CASRTGGPSGIFPGELFF. DNA for the CDR3: TGTGCCAGCAGAACAGGGGGCCCTAGCGGGATTTTCCCCGGGGAGCTGTTTTTT.

This clone was counted ten times or more. This chain uses TRBV28 with TRBJ1-4; TRBD1 aligns across 9 bases. Per germline, CDR1 MDHEN and CDR2 SYDVKM. Trimming took 6 bases from V and 0 from J; bases not matched to a gene: 8. CDR3 length equals 17 residues. The CDR3 DNA is TGTGCCAGCAGCCCCTCTGGGACAGGGACAACTAATGAAAAACTGTTTTTT. The encoded protein is CASSPSGTGTTNEKLFF.

The table lists this clone with many counts. The chain has TRBV5-8 and TRBJ1-2, with TRBD1 identical over 9 bases. The germline gives CDR1 SGHTS, CDR2 YDEGEE. The CDR3 has 18 amino acids. V lost 4 bases to trimming and J lost 0 bases; unmatched junction nucleotides: 13. Here the CDR3 DNA reads TGTGCCAGCAGCGCGAACAGGGGGCATCGCCCTACTAACTATGGCTACACCTTC. Residues: CASSANRGHRPTNYGYTF. Variable domain in full (rest from reference TRBV5-8 and TRBJ1-2): EAGVTQSPTHLIKTRGQQATLRCSPISGHTSVYWYQQALGLGLQFLLWYDEGEERNRGNFPPRFSGRQFPNYSSELNVNALELEDSALYLCASSANRGHRPTNYGYTFGSGTRLTVV.

In this sample, this clone turned up many times. This chain connects TRBV28 to TRBJ2-2, with 7 positions matching TRBD2. The CDR3 contains 16 residues. Germline values: CDR1 MDHEN, CDR2 SYDVKM. The trim removed 6 bases at V and 7 bases at J, leaving 14 bases unmatched. The CDR3, as DNA: TGTGCCAGCAGCCAGTCGTGGGGAGGGCCCGTCGGGGAGCTGTTTTTT. This gives the protein CASSQSWGGPVGELFF. Variable domain in full (rest from reference TRBV28 and TRBJ2-2): DVKVTQSSRYLVKRTGEKVFLECVQDMDHENMFWYRQDPGLGLRLIYFSYDVKMKEKGDIPEGYSVSREKKERFSLILESASTNQTSMYLCASSQSWGGPVGELFFGEGSRLTVL.

This clone appeared many times. The chain couples TRBV9 to TRBJ2-3; D may be TRBD2 (5 bases). This CDR3 has 15 residues. V dropped 0 bases and J dropped 4 bases, with 12 bases sitting between them. The germline CDR1 and CDR2 sequences are SGDLS and YYNGEE. The CDR3 DNA sequence: TGTGCCAGCAGCGTAGAGGAGGCCCGGGCAGATACGCAGTATTTT. This gives the protein CASSVEEARADTQYF. Variable domain in full (rest from reference TRBV9 and TRBJ2-3): DSGVTQTPKHLITATGQRVTLRCSPRSGDLSVYWYQQSLDQGLQFLIQYYNGEERAKGNILERFSAQQFPDLHSELNLSSLELGDSALYFCASSVEEARADTQYFGPGTRLTVL.

This clone was seen more than once but under ten times. A much larger clone lies one base from this, so it may be a read error. The sample contains more than one DNA sequence encoding this CDR3. The chain is built from TRBV30 and TRBJ2-3; TRBD1 matches at 8 bases. The germline gives CDR1 GTSNPN, CDR2 SVGIG (reference sequence). Trimming cost V 3 bases and J 7 bases; bases outside gene matches: 9. The CDR3 is made up of 14 amino acids. CDR3 region: CAWSGQGALNTQYF. The CDR3 DNA is TGTGCCTGGAGCGGACAGGGTGCGCTGAATACGCAGTATTTT.

This clone is termed medium-sized (0.01 to 0.1%). The gene calls are TRBV20-1 and TRBJ2-1; TRBD2 matches 8 bases. The CDR3 sequence is 15 residues long. The V segment lost 0 bases and the J segment 5 bases; nucleotides outside the gene matches: 6. The germline gives CDR1 DFQATT, CDR2 SNEGSKA (reference sequence). Here the CDR3 reads CSARDRRGGDNEQFF. The CDR3 DNA is TGCAGTGCTAGAGATAGACGGGGGGGAGACAATGAGCAGTTCTTC.

The sample holds many counts of this clone. V gene TRBV20-1 combines with J gene TRBJ1-1; weak D call: TRBD1 (5 bases). The germline gives CDR1 DFQATT, CDR2 SNEGSKA (reference sequence). CDR3 length equals 12 residues. The V and J ends lost 5 bases and 7 bases respectively, with 14 bases between them. The CDR3 sequence is CSASDSRIEAFF. DNA of the CDR3: TGCAGTGCTTCAGACAGCCGGATTGAAGCTTTCTTT.

At least ten counts were recorded for this clone. The chain uses TRBV19 and TRBJ2-4; a possible D gene is TRBD1 (6 bases). The CDR3 covers 14 residues. CDR1 and CDR2 from the germline V gene are LNHDA and SQIVND (reference sequence). V shed 4 bases and J shed 8 bases, with 15 bases lying between them. CDR3 nucleotides: TGTGCCAGTAGTAACGACAGGAGAGGAGACATTCAGTACTTC. As protein: CASSNDRRGDIQYF.

On this clone itself: The conserved closing phenylalanine or tryptophan is absent in this CDR3, likely reflecting a read error. The chain uses TRBV2 and TRBJ1-1; D might be TRBD1 (6 bases). Germline assignment: CDR1 SNHLY and CDR2 FYNNEI. CDR3 length: 14 residues. The CDR3 sequence: CASSERQGNTEAFL. The CDR3 DNA follows: TGTGCCAGCAGTGAACGGCAGGGGAACACCGAAGCTTTCCTT.

By sample fraction, this clone is medium-sized. The gene calls are TRBV11-3 and TRBJ2-1; possibly TRBD2 for D (6 bases). Germline CDR1 reads SGHNT; CDR2 reads YENEEA. V lost 1 base and J lost 6, with 10 bases in between. The length of the CDR3 is 14 residues. The CDR3 sequence is CASSLGGGRNEQFF. The CDR3 DNA sequence: TGTGCCAGCAGCTTAGGAGGAGGGCGCAATGAGCAGTTCTTC.

This clone was seen ten or more times. The V call is TRBV28, the J call TRBJ2-5, with 10 nucleotides matching TRBD2. The CDR3 is 15 residues long. CDR1 MDHEN and CDR2 SYDVKM come from the germline V gene. Trimming removed 4 bases from V and 2 bases from J; junction bases left unmatched: 4. The CDR3 protein is CASSWTSGEQETQYF. CDR3 bases: TGTGCCAGCAGTTGGACTAGCGGAGAACAAGAGACCCAGTACTTC.

This clone was recorded a few times. A much larger clone is a single base away; this may be a read error. The final CDR3 position lacks the conserved phenylalanine or tryptophan, pointing to a likely read error. The chain has TRBV30 and TRBJ2-6; D perhaps matches TRBD1 (6 bases). The CDR3 spans 15 residues. Per the germline V gene, CDR1 is GTSNPN and CDR2 is SVGIG (reference sequence). Trimming cost V 0 bases and J 4 bases, with 10 bases left between them. Here the CDR3 DNA reads TGTGCCTGGAGTGTAAGGGGGTCAGGGGCCAACGTCCTGACTCTC. It encodes CAWSVRGSGANVLTL.

This clone was observed at least ten times. The rearrangement joins TRBV28 to TRBJ2-4, with D unclear. Between the trimmed V and J ends, which lost 4 bases and 3 bases, there was a span of 7 bases. The CDR3 loop spans 13 amino acids. Germline V gene data show CDR1 as MDHEN and CDR2 as SYDVKM. The CDR3 sequence is CASSSRLKNIQYF. Written as DNA, the CDR3 is TGTGCCAGCAGTTCCCGACTCAAAAACATTCAGTACTTC.

This clone was counted ten times or more. The chain uses TRBV28 and TRBJ2-2; D remains ambiguous. Germline loops: CDR1 MDHEN, CDR2 SYDVKM. The CDR3 totals 16 residues. Trimming removed 6 bases at V and 4 bases at J, with 18 bases between. CDR3 amino acids: CASSRNVGGATGELFF. CDR3 sequence (DNA): TGTGCCAGCAGCCGGAACGTTGGCGGAGCCACCGGGGAGCTGTTTTTT. The whole variable domain, remainder taken from reference TRBV28 and TRBJ2-2, is DVKVTQSSRYLVKRTGEKVFLECVQDMDHENMFWYRQDPGLGLRLIYFSYDVKMKEKGDIPEGYSVSREKKERFSLILESASTNQTSMYLCASSRNVGGATGELFFGEGSRLTVL.

Turning to this clone: A much larger clone lies one base from this, so it may be a read error. Additional DNA sequences in this sample encode the identical CDR3. The chain links TRBV3-1 to TRBJ1-2; 7 bases are shared with TRBD1. This CDR3 comprises 15 residues. The germline gives CDR1 LGHDT, CDR2 YNNKEL (reference sequence). CDR3 residues: CASSRTGESNYGYTF. The CDR3, as DNA: TGTGCCAGCAGCCGAACAGGGGAGAGTAACTATGGCTACACCTTT.

J is TRBJ2-7 and V is TRBV11-2; the D is unclear. The CDR3 totals 11 residues. The germline CDR1 and CDR2 sequences are SGHAT and FQNNGV. V gave up 2 bases and J gave up 10 bases, with 9 bases separating them. CDR3 amino acids: CASSLSGDQYF. The DNA for the CDR3 is TGTGCCAGCAGCTTATCGGGCGATCAGTACTTC.

This clone came up many times. J is TRBJ2-3 and V is TRBV12-3 or TRBV12-4, with TRBD2 matching over 9 bases. The CDR3 is 16 residues long. The ends lost 6 bases at V and 8 bases at J; junction bases unmatched: 15. CDR3 in amino acids: CASSPPKIAGAPTQYF. Written as DNA, the CDR3 is TGTGCCAGCAGCCCCCCCAAAATAGCGGGAGCCCCTACGCAGTATTTT.

In its sample, this clone was seen many times. J is TRBJ2-7 and V is TRBV25-1; D is ambiguous. Per the germline V gene, CDR1 is MGHDK and CDR2 is SYGVNS. Trimming took 3 bases from V and 5 from J, leaving 11 bases between them. CDR3 length equals 13 residues. As DNA, the CDR3 is TGTGCCAGCAGTGAGCGTGGGATCCACGAGCAGTACTTC. As protein: CASSERGIHEQYF.

The chain employs TRBV3-1 and TRBJ2-5, with D possibly called TRBD1 or TRBD2 (5 bases each). Germline V CDR1 and CDR2: LGHDT, YNNKEL (reference sequence). The CDR3 extends over 15 amino acids. Trimming pared 4 bases from V and 0 bases from J, leaving 12 bases between. Here the CDR3 DNA reads TGTGCCAGCAGCCGATCGGGACCCCACCAAGAGACCCAGTACTTC. Encoded protein: CASSRSGPHQETQYF.

This clone was detected ten times or more. This chain connects TRBV2 to TRBJ1-1; D unclear. CDR1 and CDR2 (germline): SNHLY, FYNNEI. V was clipped by 8 bases and J by 7 bases, with 8 bases between them. The CDR3 contains 10 residues. CDR3 DNA: TGTGCCAGCGCAGACGATGAAGCTTTCTTT. As protein: CASADDEAFF.

This clone occurred many times. The chain combines TRBV5-1 with TRBJ2-3, with D perhaps matching TRBD1 or TRBD2 (6 bases each). The CDR3 loop spans 14 amino acids. V was clipped by 4 bases and J by 5 bases, with 14 bases between them. The germline V gene encodes CDR1 SGHRS and CDR2 YFSETQ. CDR3 protein: CASSTRAGQDTQYF. The CDR3, as DNA: TGCGCCAGCAGCACTCGGGCGGGACAAGATACGCAGTATTTT.

This clone has at least ten counts. The chain uses TRBV12-5 and TRBJ2-7; D is perhaps TRBD1 (7 bases). The CDR3 runs to 15 residues. V was clipped by 4 bases and J by 4 bases, with 17 bases between them. CDR1 is LGHNT, CDR2 FRNRAP, per germline. The CDR3 DNA reads as TGTGCTAGTGGTTCCCCCTCCAGGGGGGAATACGAGCAGTACTTC. It translates to CASGSPSRGEYEQYF. Looking up the rest from reference TRBV12-5 and TRBJ2-7 gives the full variable domain: DARVTQTPRHKVTEMGQEVTMRCQPILGHNTVFWYRQTMMQGLELLAYFRNRAPLDDSGMPKDRFSAEMPDATLATLKIQPSEPRDSAVYFCASGSPSRGEYEQYFGPGTRLTVT.

This clone is categorized as medium-sized. The chain employs TRBV5-1 and TRBJ2-7; 8 nucleotides align to TRBD2. The CDR3 runs to 16 residues. After removal of 0 bases from V and 0 bases from J, the junction contained 5 bases not matched to a gene. Germline V gene lookup returns CDR1 SGHRS and CDR2 YFSETQ. CDR3 amino acids: CASSLDTSGFSYEQYF. CDR3 coding DNA: TGCGCCAGCAGCTTGGACACTAGCGGCTTCTCCTACGAGCAGTACTTC. Variable domain in full (rest from reference TRBV5-1 and TRBJ2-7): KAGVTQTPRYLIKTRGQQVTLSCSPISGHRSVSWYQQTPGQGLQFLFEYFSETQRNKGNFPGRFSGRQFSNSRSEMNVSTLELGDSALYLCASSLDTSGFSYEQYFGPGTRLTVT.